The source of this T cell receptor beta chain is a study of blood T cell dynamics during melanoma immunotherapy. Background on the study: Metastatic melanoma patients received first-line pembrolizumab or nivolumab plus ipilimumab. Study results and limitations: Cell-free DNA CDR3 sequences most resembled the immune-effector CD8+ subset, which was also most clonal.

The time point is: week 3, after first cycle of checkpoint inhibitor. One draw preceded checkpoint blockade; another followed its first cycle at week 3. Clones were sequenced by immunoSEQ multiplex PCR, and TCRdb holds only the in-frame ones, with some missing. The sample comprises 15,000 to 20,000 clones, 94% of which are singletons, and over 0.2% rests with the top ten. The CDR3 covers 12 residues. The ends were cut back, 9 bases at V and 4 bases at J, with 9 bases in the middle. Germline assignment: CDR1 LNHDA and CDR2 SQIVND (reference sequence). Of note for this clone: Its antigen is as yet unknown.

The clonotype originates from a human donor with melanoma. The chain links TRBV19 to TRBJ2-2, with D unclear. The sample consisted of effector memory CD8+ T cells from blood, taken from a patient treated with checkpoint blockade. CDR3 in DNA: TGTGCCAGCCAGGACCCCACCGGGGAGCTGTTTTTT. This sequence encodes CASQDPTGELFF.